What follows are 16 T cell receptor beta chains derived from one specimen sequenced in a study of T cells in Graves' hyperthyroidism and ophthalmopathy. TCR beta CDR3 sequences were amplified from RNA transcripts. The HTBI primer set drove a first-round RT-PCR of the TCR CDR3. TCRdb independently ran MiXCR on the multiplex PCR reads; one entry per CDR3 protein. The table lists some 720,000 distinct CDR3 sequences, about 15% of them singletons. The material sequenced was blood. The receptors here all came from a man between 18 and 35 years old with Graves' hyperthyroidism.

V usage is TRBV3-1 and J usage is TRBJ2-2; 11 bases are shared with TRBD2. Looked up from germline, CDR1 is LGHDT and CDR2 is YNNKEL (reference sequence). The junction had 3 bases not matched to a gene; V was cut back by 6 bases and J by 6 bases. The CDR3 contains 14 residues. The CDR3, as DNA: TGTGCCAGCAGAGATAGCGGGAGGGCCGGGGAGCTGTTTTTT. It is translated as CASRDSGRAGELFF.

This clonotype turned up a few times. CDR3 sequence reads: CASSLDSGGELFF. CDR3 in DNA: TGTGCCAGCAGTTTAGACTCCGGCGGGGAGCTGTTTTTT. The V call is TRBV12-3 or TRBV12-4, the J call TRBJ2-2; D uncertain. Trimming stripped 1 base from V and 7 bases from J, with 7 bases between. This CDR3 is built from 13 residues.

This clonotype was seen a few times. This chain's CDR3 is CASSGTHRGPYNSPLHF. For the CDR3, the DNA is TGTGCCAGCAGTGGGACTCACAGGGGCCCCTATAATTCACCCCTCCACTTT. J is TRBJ1-6 and V is TRBV28; TRBD1 aligns across 7 bases. From germline, CDR1 is MDHEN and CDR2 SYDVKM. The CDR3 is 17 amino acids. Trimming cost V 5 bases and J 2 bases; bases outside gene matches: 9.

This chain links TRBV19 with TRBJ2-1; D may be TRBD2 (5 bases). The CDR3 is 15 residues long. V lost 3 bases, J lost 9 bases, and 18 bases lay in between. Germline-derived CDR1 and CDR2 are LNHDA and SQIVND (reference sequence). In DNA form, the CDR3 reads TGTGCCAGTAGTATCTGGCTAGCCCTAGCAAGTGAGCAGTTCTTC. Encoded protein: CASSIWLALASEQFF.

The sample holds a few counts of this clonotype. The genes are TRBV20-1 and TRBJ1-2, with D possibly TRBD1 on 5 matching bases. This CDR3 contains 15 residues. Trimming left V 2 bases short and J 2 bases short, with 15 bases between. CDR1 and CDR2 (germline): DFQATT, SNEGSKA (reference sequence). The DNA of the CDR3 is TGCAGTGCTAGACCACCGGGGGACGGGAACTATGGCTACACCTTC. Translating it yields CSARPPGDGNYGYTF.

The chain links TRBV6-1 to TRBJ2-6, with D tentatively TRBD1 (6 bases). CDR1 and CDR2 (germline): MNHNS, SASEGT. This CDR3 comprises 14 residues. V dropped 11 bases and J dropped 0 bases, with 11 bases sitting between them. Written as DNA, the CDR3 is TGTGCCGGCCGGACAGCCTCTGGGGCCAACGTCCTGACTTTC. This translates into CAGRTASGANVLTF.

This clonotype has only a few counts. The CDR3 nucleotides are TGCAGTGCTAATTTGGGGCACATGAACACTGAAGCTTTCTTT. Residues: CSANLGHMNTEAFF. The chain employs TRBV20-1 and TRBJ1-1; perhaps TRBD1 as D (5 bases). V lost 4 bases and J lost 0, with 12 bases in between. CDR1 and CDR2 from the germline V gene are DFQATT and SNEGSKA (reference sequence). The CDR3 spans 14 residues.

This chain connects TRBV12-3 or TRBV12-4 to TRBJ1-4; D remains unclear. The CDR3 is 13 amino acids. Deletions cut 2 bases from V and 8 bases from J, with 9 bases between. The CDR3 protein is CASSLMNGEKLFF. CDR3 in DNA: TGTGCCAGCAGTTTAATGAACGGGGAAAAACTGTTTTTT.

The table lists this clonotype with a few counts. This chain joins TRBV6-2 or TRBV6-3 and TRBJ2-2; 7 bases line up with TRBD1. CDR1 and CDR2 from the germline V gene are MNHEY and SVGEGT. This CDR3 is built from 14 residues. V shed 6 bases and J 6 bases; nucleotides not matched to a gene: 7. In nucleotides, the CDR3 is TGTGCCAGCAGGACAACAGGGGTTGCCGGGGAGCTGTTTTTT. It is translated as CASRTTGVAGELFF.

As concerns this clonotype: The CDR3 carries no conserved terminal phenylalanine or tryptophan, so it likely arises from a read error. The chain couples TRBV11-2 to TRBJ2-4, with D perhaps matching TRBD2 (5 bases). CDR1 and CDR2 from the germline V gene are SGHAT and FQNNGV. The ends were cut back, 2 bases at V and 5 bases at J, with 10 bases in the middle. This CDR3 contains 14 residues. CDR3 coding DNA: TGTGCCAGCAGCTTACGGGGAGACGAAAACATTCAGTACTCC. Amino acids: CASSLRGDENIQYS.

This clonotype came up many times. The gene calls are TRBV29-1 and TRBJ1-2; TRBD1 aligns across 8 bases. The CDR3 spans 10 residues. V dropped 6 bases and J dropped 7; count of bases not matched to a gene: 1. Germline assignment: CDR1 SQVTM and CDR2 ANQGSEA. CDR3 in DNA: TGCAGCGTCGGACAGGGTGGCTACACCTTC. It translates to CSVGQGGYTF. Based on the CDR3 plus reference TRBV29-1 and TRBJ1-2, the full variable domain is SAVISQKPSRDICQRGTSLTIQCQVDSQVTMMFWYRQQPGQSLTLIATANQGSEATYESGFVIDKFPISRPNLTFSTLTVSNMSPEDSSIYLCSVGQGGYTFGSGTRLTVV.

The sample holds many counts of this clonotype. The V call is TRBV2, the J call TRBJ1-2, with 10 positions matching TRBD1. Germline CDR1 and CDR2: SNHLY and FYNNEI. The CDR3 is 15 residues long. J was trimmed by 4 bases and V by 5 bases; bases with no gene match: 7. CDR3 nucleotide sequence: TGTGCCAGCAGTACCCCGGGACAGGGGACCTATGGCTACACCTTC. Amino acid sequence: CASSTPGQGTYGYTF.

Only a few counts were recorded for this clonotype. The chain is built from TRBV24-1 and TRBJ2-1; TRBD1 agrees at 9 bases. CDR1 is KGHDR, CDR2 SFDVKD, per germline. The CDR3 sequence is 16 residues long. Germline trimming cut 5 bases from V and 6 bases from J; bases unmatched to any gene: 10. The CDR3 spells CATSGIQGAESNEQFF. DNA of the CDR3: TGTGCCACCAGTGGCATACAGGGGGCGGAAAGCAATGAGCAGTTCTTC.

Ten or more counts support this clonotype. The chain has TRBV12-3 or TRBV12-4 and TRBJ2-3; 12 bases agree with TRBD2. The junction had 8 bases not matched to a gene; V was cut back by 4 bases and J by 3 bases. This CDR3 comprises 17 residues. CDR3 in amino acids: CASSSYHGLAGTDTQYF. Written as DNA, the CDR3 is TGTGCCAGCAGTTCTTACCATGGACTAGCGGGAACAGATACGCAGTATTTT.

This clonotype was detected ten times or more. Here the CDR3 reads CASSKIAGLTDTQYF. Written as DNA, the CDR3 is TGTGCCAGCAGCAAAATAGCGGGACTCACAGATACGCAGTATTTT. The chain couples TRBV7-3 to TRBJ2-3, with 8 bases fitting TRBD2. The V and J ends lost 5 bases and 2 bases, in that order; junction bases with no gene match: 6. The CDR3 contains 15 residues. Germline CDR1 and CDR2: SGHTA and FQGTGA.

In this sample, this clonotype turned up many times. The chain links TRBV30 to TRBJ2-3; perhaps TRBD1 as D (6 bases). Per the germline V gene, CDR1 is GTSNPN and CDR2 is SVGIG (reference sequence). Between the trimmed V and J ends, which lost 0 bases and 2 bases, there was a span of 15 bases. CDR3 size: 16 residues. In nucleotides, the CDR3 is TGTGCCTGGAGTGTGGCAGGGGACATTGTCACAGATACGCAGTATTTT. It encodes CAWSVAGDIVTDTQYF.